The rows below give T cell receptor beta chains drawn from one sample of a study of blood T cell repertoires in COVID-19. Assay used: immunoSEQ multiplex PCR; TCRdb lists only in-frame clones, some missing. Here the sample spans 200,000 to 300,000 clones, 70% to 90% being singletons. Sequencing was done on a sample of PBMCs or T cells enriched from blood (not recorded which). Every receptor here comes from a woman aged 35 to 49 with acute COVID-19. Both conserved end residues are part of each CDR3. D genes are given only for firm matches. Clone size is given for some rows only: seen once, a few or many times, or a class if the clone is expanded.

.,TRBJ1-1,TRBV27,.,CASSYNRLMNTEAFF,TGTGCCAGCAGCTATAACAGGCTAATGAACACTGAAGCTTTCTTT
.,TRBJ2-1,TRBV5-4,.,CASRRDSYNEQFF,TGTGCCAGCAGACGGGACTCGTACAATGAGCAGTTCTTC
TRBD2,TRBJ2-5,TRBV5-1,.,CASSALLAGERETQYF,TGCGCCAGCAGCGCACTCCTAGCGGGAGAGAGGGAGACCCAGTACTTC
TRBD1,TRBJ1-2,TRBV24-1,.,CATSAGTAVDGYTF,TGTGCCACCAGTGCCGGGACAGCGGTCGATGGCTACACCTTC
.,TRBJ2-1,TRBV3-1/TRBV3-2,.,CASSQEFEGPYNEQFF,TGTGCCAGCAGCCAAGAATTCGAGGGTCCCTACAATGAGCAGTTCTTC
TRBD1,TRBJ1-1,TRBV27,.,CASRRQGMNTEAFF,TGTGCCAGCAGACGACAGGGAATGAACACTGAAGCTTTCTTT
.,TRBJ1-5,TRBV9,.,CASSVGQSNQPQHF,TGTGCCAGCAGCGTAGGTCAGAGCAATCAGCCCCAGCATTTT
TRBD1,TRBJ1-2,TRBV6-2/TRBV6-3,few,CASSLETGTSYTF,TGTGCCAGCAGTCTGGAGACAGGGACGAGCTACACCTTC
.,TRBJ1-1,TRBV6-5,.,CASRPIDTEAFF,TGTGCCAGCAGACCTATTGACACTGAAGCTTTCTTT
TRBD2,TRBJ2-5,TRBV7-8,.,CASSKGLAGGPLAWETQYF,TGTGCCAGCAGCAAAGGTCTAGCGGGGGGGCCTCTTGCGTGGGAGACCCAGTACTTC
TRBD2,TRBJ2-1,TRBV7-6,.,CASSSLGPSGNSYNEQFF,TGTGCCAGCAGCTCCCTTGGGCCTAGCGGGAACTCTTACAATGAGCAGTTCTTC
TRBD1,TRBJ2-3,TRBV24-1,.,CATSGQGAPADTQYF,TGTGCCACCAGTGGACAGGGGGCCCCGGCGGATACGCAGTATTTT
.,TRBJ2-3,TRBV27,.,CASGHFTVVGDTQYF,TGTGCCAGCGGGCACTTCACAGTGGTTGGAGATACGCAGTATTTT
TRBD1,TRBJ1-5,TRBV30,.,CAWTGQGNQPQHF,TGTGCCTGGACAGGACAGGGGAATCAGCCCCAGCATTTT
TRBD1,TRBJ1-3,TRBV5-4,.,CASSPGTGISGNTIYF,TGTGCCAGCAGCCCCGGGACAGGGATCTCTGGAAACACCATATATTTT
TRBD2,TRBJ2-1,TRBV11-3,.,CASSFRSGRSSEQFF,TGTGCCAGCAGCTTTAGGAGCGGGAGATCGAGTGAGCAGTTCTTC
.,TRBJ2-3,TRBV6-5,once,CASSLTRGDTQYF,TGTGCCAGCAGTTTAACAAGAGGAGATACGCAGTATTTT
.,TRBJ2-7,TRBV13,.,CASSTGPGAPREQYF,TGTGCCAGCAGCACCGGTCCAGGGGCCCCTAGGGAGCAGTACTTC
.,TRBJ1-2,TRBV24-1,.,CATSDPGGGYTF,TGTGCCACCAGTGACCCAGGAGGTGGCTACACCTTC
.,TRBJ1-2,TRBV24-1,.,CATSAPDRINGYTF,TGTGCCACCAGTGCCCCCGACAGGATTAATGGCTACACCTTC
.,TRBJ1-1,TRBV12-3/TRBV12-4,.,CASSFGQSPEAFF,TGTGCCAGCAGTTTTGGACAGTCCCCTGAAGCTTTCTTT
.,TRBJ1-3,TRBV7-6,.,CASSPGVDSGNTIYF,TGTGCCAGCAGCCCAGGCGTAGACTCTGGAAACACCATATATTTT
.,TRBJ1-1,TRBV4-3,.,CASSQGEENTEAFF,TGCGCCAGCAGCCAAGGGGAGGAGAACACTGAAGCTTTCTTT
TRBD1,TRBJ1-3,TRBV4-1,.,CASSQTGAHSGNTIYF,TGCGCCAGCAGCCAGACAGGGGCTCACTCTGGAAACACCATATATTTT
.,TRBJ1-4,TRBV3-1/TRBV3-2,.,CASSFSGGREKLFF,TGTGCCAGCAGCTTCTCCGGGGGGCGTGAAAAACTGTTTTTT
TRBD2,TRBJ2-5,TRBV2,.,CASRGQRGVEAQYF,TGTGCCAGCAGGGGCCAGCGGGGAGTCGAGGCCCAGTACTTC
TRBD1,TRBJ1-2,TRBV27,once,CASSSLQGGGYGYTF,TGTGCCAGCAGTTCCCTACAGGGGGGGGGCTATGGCTACACCTTC
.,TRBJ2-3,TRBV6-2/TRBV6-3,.,CASSYRGGLGTDTQYF,TGTGCCAGCAGTTATAGGGGGGGCTTGGGCACAGATACGCAGTATTTT
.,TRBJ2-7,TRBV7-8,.,CASSRGVGSSYEQYF,TGTGCCAGCAGCCGAGGCGTAGGGAGTTCCTACGAGCAGTACTTC
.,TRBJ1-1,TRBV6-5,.,CASSYPEGTEAFF,TGTGCCAGCAGTTATCCTGAGGGCACTGAAGCTTTCTTT
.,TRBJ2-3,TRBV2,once,CASRAPAAGDTQYF,TGTGCCAGCAGGGCCCCTGCAGCAGGGGATACGCAGTATTTT
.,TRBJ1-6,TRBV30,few,CAWSVGGASSPLHF,TGTGCCTGGAGTGTAGGAGGGGCGAGTTCACCCCTCCACTTT
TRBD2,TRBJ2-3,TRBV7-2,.,CASSLKIRTGGPGTDTQYF,TGTGCCAGCAGCTTAAAGATCAGAACGGGGGGGCCTGGCACAGATACGCAGTATTTT
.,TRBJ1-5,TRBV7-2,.,CASSLTVDQPQHF,TGTGCCAGCAGCTTAACGGTCGATCAGCCCCAGCATTTT
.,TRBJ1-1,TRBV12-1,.,CASSSAGGTNTEAFF,TGTGCCAGCAGCTCAGCAGGGGGTACGAACACTGAAGCTTTCTTT
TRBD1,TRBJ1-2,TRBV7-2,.,CASSPTRGLGGYTF,TGTGCCAGCAGCCCGACCAGGGGGCTCGGTGGCTACACCTTC
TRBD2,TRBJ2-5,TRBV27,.,CASSLLGTSVRNGETQYF,TGTGCCAGCAGTTTATTGGGGACTAGTGTGAGAAATGGAGAGACCCAGTACTTC
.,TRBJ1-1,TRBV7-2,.,CASSLVGGRNTEAFF,TGTGCCAGCAGCCTAGTGGGGGGGAGGAACACTGAAGCTTTCTTT
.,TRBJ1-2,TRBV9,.,CASSATAPSQSYGYTF,TGTGCCAGCAGCGCCACTGCCCCCTCCCAATCGTATGGCTACACCTTC
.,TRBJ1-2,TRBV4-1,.,CASSQGDYLHGYTF,TGCGCCAGCAGCCAGGGGGACTACCTGCACGGCTACACCTTC
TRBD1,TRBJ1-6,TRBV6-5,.,CASQTGHDSPLHF,TGTGCCAGCCAGACAGGGCATGATTCACCCCTCCACTTT
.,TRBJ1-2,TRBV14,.,CASSQVENRNYGYTF,TGTGCCAGCAGCCAAGTAGAGAACCGAAACTATGGCTACACCTTC
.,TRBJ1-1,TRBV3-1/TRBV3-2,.,CASCGHPNTEAFF,TGTGCCAGCTGTGGACACCCGAACACTGAAGCTTTCTTT
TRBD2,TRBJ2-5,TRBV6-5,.,CASSRLASWETQYF,TGTGCCAGCAGCAGACTAGCATCTTGGGAGACCCAGTACTTC
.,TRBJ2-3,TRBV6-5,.,CASSPRASVTDTQYF,TGTGCCAGCAGTCCCCGGGCTAGCGTCACAGATACGCAGTATTTT
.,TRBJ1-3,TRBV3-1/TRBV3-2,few,CASSQERTNTIYF,TGTGCCAGCAGCCAAGAACGGACTAACACCATATATTTT
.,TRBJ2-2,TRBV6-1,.,CASSEPPNGELFF,TGTGCCAGCAGTGAACCCCCAAACGGGGAGCTGTTTTTT
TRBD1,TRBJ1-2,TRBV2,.,CASSGTGGNGYTF,TGTGCCAGCAGTGGAACAGGGGGAAACGGCTACACCTTC
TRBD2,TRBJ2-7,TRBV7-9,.,CASSPGRRELTYEQYF,TGTGCCAGCAGCCCCGGGCGGCGGGAGCTAACCTACGAGCAGTACTTC
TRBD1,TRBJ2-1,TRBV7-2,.,CASSLRGQTYNEQFF,TGTGCCAGCAGCTTGAGGGGACAGACCTACAATGAGCAGTTCTTC
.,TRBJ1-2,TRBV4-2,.,CASSPGGGGANYGYTF,TGTGCCAGCAGCCCCGGTGGGGGGGGAGCTAACTATGGCTACACCTTC
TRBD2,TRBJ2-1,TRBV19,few,CASSRLAGTYNEQFF,TGTGCCAGTAGTCGACTAGCGGGAACCTACAATGAGCAGTTCTTC
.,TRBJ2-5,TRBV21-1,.,CASTHGQGQETQYF,TGTGCCAGCACCCACGGACAGGGTCAAGAGACCCAGTACTTC
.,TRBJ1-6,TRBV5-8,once,CASSLGNRVNSPLHF,TGTGCCAGCAGCTTGGGCAACAGGGTTAATTCACCCCTCCACTTT
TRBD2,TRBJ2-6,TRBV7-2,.,CASSLVGGTGANVLTF,TGTGCCAGCAGCTTAGTGGGGGGGACTGGGGCCAACGTCCTGACTTTC
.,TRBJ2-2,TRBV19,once,CASSIPGGVNTGELFF,TGTGCCAGTAGTATCCCCGGGGGAGTGAACACCGGGGAGCTGTTTTTT
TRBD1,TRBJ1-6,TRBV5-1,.,CASKSGGSLNSPLHF,TGCGCCAGCAAGTCAGGGGGGTCCCTAAATTCACCCCTCCACTTT
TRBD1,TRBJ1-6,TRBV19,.,CASETGFNSPLHF,TGTGCCAGCGAGACAGGGTTTAATTCACCCCTCCACTTT
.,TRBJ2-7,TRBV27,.,CASSLRVLDEQYF,TGTGCCAGCAGTTTACGGGTTCTCGACGAGCAGTACTTC